This T cell receptor beta chain was recovered during a study of tumor and adjacent non-tumor tissue in lung cancer (dated by TCRdb to about 2018). Turning to the overall study: By cancer type, the cohort comprised 12 to 13 adenocarcinoma patients, a couple of squamous cell carcinoma patients and 1 small cell lung cancer patient. The approximately 15 enrolled patients, of whom 10 were men and 5 were women, were aged about 30 to 80 years and were diagnosed with TNM stage I to III disease. About 30 paired specimens, one tumor and one normal lung sample per patient, were profiled by TCRbeta CDR3 sequencing. The study compared bulk TCRbeta repertoires from lung tumor tissue and matched distant non-tumor lung tissue of some 15 lung cancer patients. A total of some 130,000,000 productive TCRbeta reads were generated by sequencing, corresponding to an average of roughly 4.1 million reads per sample.

RNA was isolated from bulk, unsorted tissue, and RNA quality was assessed with a NanoDrop ND-1000 and an Agilent 2100. The donors were newly diagnosed lung cancer patients admitted for thoracic surgery in China from August to November 2014 who had not received prior chemotherapy. Anyone who had undergone radiotherapy or chemotherapy before, or who had another cancer at the same time, was left out of the study. Pieces of surgical tissue measuring about 1-2.1 cm3 were kept in RNAlater solution and stored at -80 degrees C until use. With regard to this clonotype: It lacks a known antigen. Qualities for individual bases were not recorded, and no much larger clone is one base off.

Overall results and qualifications from the work: Neither the sequencing platform nor unique molecular identifiers are named or mentioned anywhere in the methods. Significantly higher TCR diversity (inverse Simpson) was observed in tumor tissue than in normal lung tissue (roughly 470 vs 170, P = 0.0075, Mann-Whitney U test). Peripheral blood was not sequenced, so blood TCRbeta repertoires in these lung cancer patients were not examined. Only 15 or so patients were included in the cohort, and the need for larger samples and more detailed clinical data was noted by the authors. Younger patients had significantly higher TCR diversity, and higher tumor TCR diversity was associated with shorter overall and disease-free survival. In normal lung, the top 100 clones accounted for a significantly larger cumulative share of the repertoire than in tumor tissue.

Libraries were constructed by multiplex PCR. This sample was sequenced with an Illumina HiSeq 2500. TCRbeta libraries were constructed through three rounds of nested PCR with primers (Table S4) according to protocols modified from ARM-PCR. PCR products of 200-500 bp were gel-excised and purified with the QIAquick gel extraction kit before sequencing. The paper's processing steps were these. Reads were cleaned with Trimmomatic, merged with FLASH into complete CDR3 sequences, and assigned to V(D)J germline segments with MiTCR. Clonal diversity was calculated as the inverse Simpson's index using VDJtools. In-frame sequences lacking a premature stop codon were counted as productive reads. Through fastp at Q25 and MiXCR, TCRdb rebuilt clones from the public reads, retaining in-frame beta chains. Rows are unified per CDR3 protein, each entry keeping the most common DNA and genes. The V and J calls and clone size are TCRdb's, not the authors'. The sample table records under 150,000 distinct CDR3 sequences; approximately 64% of these occur just once. In total, the top ten clones hold 18% of the sample.

This clonotype originated in a man in his 60s with small cell lung cancer. The specimen was lung tumor tissue.

The nucleotide sequence reads TGCAGTGCTCCACTAGTAGCCTCAGATACGCAGTATTTT. It translates as CSAPLVASDTQYF. The chain links TRBV20-1 with TRBJ2-3, with TRBD2 as a weak D call on 5 bases. The CDR3 numbers 13 residues from cysteine through phenylalanine. Here the CDR3 DNA is all that survives: 39 bases in frame from base 1. V is cut by 5 bases and J by 4 bases, and the space between the germline ends is 13 bases. From a lookup of the germline V gene (reference sequence), CDR1 and CDR2 are DFQATT and SNEGSKA.